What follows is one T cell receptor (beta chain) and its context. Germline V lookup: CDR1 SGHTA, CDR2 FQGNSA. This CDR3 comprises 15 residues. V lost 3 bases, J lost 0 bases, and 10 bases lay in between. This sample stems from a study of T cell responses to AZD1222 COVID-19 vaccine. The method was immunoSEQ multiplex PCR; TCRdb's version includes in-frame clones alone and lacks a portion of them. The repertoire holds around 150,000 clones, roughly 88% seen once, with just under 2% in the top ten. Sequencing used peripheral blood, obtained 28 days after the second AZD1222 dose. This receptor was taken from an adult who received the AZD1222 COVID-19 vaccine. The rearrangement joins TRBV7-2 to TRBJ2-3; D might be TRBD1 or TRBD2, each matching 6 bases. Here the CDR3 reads CASSFGGRSTDTQYF. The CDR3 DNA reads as TGTGCCAGCAGCTTTGGGGGGCGTAGCACAGATACGCAGTATTTT. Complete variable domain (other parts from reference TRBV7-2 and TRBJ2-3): GAGVSQSPSNKVTEKGKDVELRCDPISGHTALYWYRQSLGQGLEFLIYFQGNSAPDKSGLPSDRFSAERTGGSVSTLTIQRTQQEDSAVYLCASSFGGRSTDTQYFGPGTRLTVL.